A single sample is the source of the 19 T cell receptor beta chains below, sequenced in a study of CD4 T cell repertoires in COVID-19 (dated by TCRdb to 2020 to 2023). Memory T cell samples that were not cultured were sequenced immediately after ex vivo isolation. Library construction relied on the immunoSEQ multiplex PCR assay. What TCRdb holds here is the immuneACCESS table cut down to in-frame rearrangements. Part of the clones is not present; checked against another copy, under half of the missing clones reflect an unresolved V gene, and the others are unexplained. The sample table holds around 22,000 clones, of which around 87% were seen once. Over 0.45% of the sample belongs to the ten largest clones. Sequenced here: central memory CD4+ T cells from blood, sampled before the COVID-19 pandemic. The sample's cell subset or site label is to be understood as: CD4+ T central memory cells. These receptors were collected from a human donor who had COVID-19.

The V and J genes are TRBV23-1 and TRBJ1-5, with a weak D call TRBD1 (5 bases). TRBV23-1 is recorded as an ORF, its role being uncertain. The CDR3 has 19 residues. V was pared by 1 base and J by 0 bases, with 19 bases between. CDR3 sequence (DNA): TGCGCCAGCAGTCAATGTAGGCCCCCTCCACAGGTTAGCAATCAGCCCCAGCATTTT. Translation gives CASSQCRPPPQVSNQPQHF.

The CDR3 nucleotides are TGTGCCAGCAGCACCGGGACAGCCCCCTACGAGCAGTACTTC. Translated, it gives CASSTGTAPYEQYF. The chain carries TRBV5-4 and TRBJ2-7; 7 nucleotides match TRBD1. The CDR3 sequence is 14 residues long. CDR1 is SGHNT and CDR2 is YYREEE in the germline V gene (reference sequence). The V and J ends lost 4 bases and 2 bases, in that order; junction bases with no gene match: 6.

The chain has TRBV19 and TRBJ1-5; TRBD1 is a possible D gene (6 bases). V was clipped by 6 bases and J by 7 bases, with 16 bases between them. The germline CDR1 and CDR2 sequences are LNHDA and SQIVND (reference sequence). This CDR3 spans 14 amino acids. CDR3 sequence (DNA): TGTGCCAGTAGGACAGGCTCCAGGGAGCAGCCCCAGCATTTT. Residues: CASRTGSREQPQHF.

The chain employs TRBV11-2 and TRBJ1-6; D gene unclear. The CDR3 is 16 amino acids. Germline V gene sequence: CDR1 SGHAT, CDR2 FQNNGV. V lost 0 bases and J 10 bases, leaving 16 bases between the germline ends. The CDR3 nucleotides read TGTGCCAGCAGCTTAGATCTTAGCCCGGCGGGGTCACCCCTCCACTTT. This codes for CASSLDLSPAGSPLHF.

This clone was recorded only once. The gene calls are TRBV27 and TRBJ2-2, with 10 bases identical to TRBD1. From germline, CDR1 is MNHEY and CDR2 SMNVEV (reference sequence). This CDR3 comprises 14 residues. V shed 7 bases and J 6 bases; nucleotides not matched to a gene: 5. The CDR3 DNA reads TGTGCCAGCAACCGGGACAGGGGTTCCGGGGAGCTGTTTTTT. It translates to CASNRDRGSGELFF.

V usage is TRBV2 and J usage is TRBJ1-5; D perhaps matches TRBD1 (5 bases). V was clipped by 1 base and J by 4 bases, with 5 bases between them. The CDR3 is 13 amino acids. Per the germline V gene, CDR1 is SNHLY and CDR2 is FYNNEI. The CDR3 nucleotides are TGTGCCAGCAGTGAAGAGGGGAATCAGCCCCAGCATTTT. This translates into CASSEEGNQPQHF. Using reference TRBV2 and TRBJ1-5 for the parts outside the CDR3, the full variable domain is EPEVTQTPSHQVTQMGQEVILRCVPISNHLYFYWYRQILGQKVEFLVSFYNNEISEKSEIFDDQFSVERPDGSNFTLKIRSTKLEDSAMYFCASSEEGNQPQHFGDGTRLSIL.

The J gene is TRBJ2-7, the V gene TRBV5-1, with TRBD2 identical over 8 bases. Germline V lookup: CDR1 SGHRS, CDR2 YFSETQ. This CDR3 spans 14 amino acids. Trimming at V came to 2 bases and at J to 6 bases, leaving 7 bases not matched to a gene. CDR3 in DNA: TGCGCCAGCAGCTTATCGGGAGGGCCCCTCGAGCAGTACTTC. Translated, it gives CASSLSGGPLEQYF.

This clone appeared a few times. CDR3 region: CASSYPGSGKETQYF. The CDR3, as DNA: TGTGCCAGCAGTTACCCGGGAAGCGGGAAAGAGACCCAGTACTTC. The V gene is TRBV6-5, the J gene TRBJ2-5; TRBD2 matches 7 bases. With 2 bases clipped from V and 3 bases from J, the junction kept 6 bases outside the gene matches. The germline CDR1 and CDR2 sequences are MNHEY and SVGAGI. The CDR3 is 15 amino acids.

This clone was counted between two and nine times. The chain joins TRBV10-3 to TRBJ2-2, with TRBD2 matching 8 bases. The V gene end was trimmed by 3 bases and the J gene end by 4 bases; junction bases not matched to a gene: 13. The V gene's germline CDR1 is ENHRY and CDR2 SYGVKD. The CDR3 extends over 18 amino acids. CDR3 amino acids: CAISDPLGGASGTGELFF. For the CDR3, the DNA is TGTGCCATCAGTGACCCCCTCGGGGGGGCCTCAGGCACCGGGGAGCTGTTTTTT.

The J gene is TRBJ2-5, the V gene TRBV11-2; D ambiguous. The CDR3 length is 13 residues. V dropped 1 base and J dropped 5 bases, with 8 bases sitting between them. Germline loops: CDR1 SGHAT, CDR2 FQNNGV. CDR3 nucleotides: TGTGCCAGCAGCTTAGGTTCGCAGGAGACCCAGTACTTC. This sequence encodes CASSLGSQETQYF.

The genes are TRBV18 and TRBJ1-2; 11 bases match TRBD1. V lost 5 bases, J lost 1 base, and 3 bases stayed unmatched. From germline, CDR1 is KGHSH and CDR2 LQKENI. This CDR3 spans 15 amino acids. The CDR3 loop reads CASSEGQGDNYGYTF. The CDR3 coding sequence is TGTGCCAGCTCAGAGGGACAGGGGGATAACTATGGCTACACCTTC.

The chain combines TRBV12-5 with TRBJ2-1, with TRBD2 as a possible D gene (5 bases). The CDR3 sequence is 15 residues long. Trimming took 6 bases from V and 8 from J, leaving 20 bases between them. Germline V lookup: CDR1 LGHNT, CDR2 FRNRAP. CDR3 nucleotide sequence: TGTGCTAGTGGCCCGGGATCGATGGGTGGGGATGAGCAGTTCTTC. Translating gives CASGPGSMGGDEQFF.

A single count supports this clone. The rearrangement links TRBV18 to TRBJ1-5, with unresolved D. Germline CDR1 is KGHSH and CDR2 is LQKENI. Trimming removed 3 bases from V and 5 bases from J, with 14 bases in between. The CDR3 spans 15 residues. The CDR3 loop is CASSPEAGFDQPQHF. The CDR3, as DNA: TGTGCCAGCTCACCGGAGGCAGGCTTTGATCAGCCCCAGCATTTT.

This rearrangement joins TRBV19 to TRBJ1-2, with TRBD1 identical over 10 bases. The CDR3 loop spans 15 amino acids. CDR1 is LNHDA and CDR2 is SQIVND in the germline V gene (reference sequence). Unmatched junction bases numbered 8, after V lost 4 bases and J lost 6 bases. In DNA, the CDR3 is TGTGCCAGTAGTAGGGGGACAGGGGCCAGAGATGGCTACACCTTC. Amino acids: CASSRGTGARDGYTF.

This chain links TRBV7-2 with TRBJ1-2; TRBD1 matches at 7 bases. The germline V gene encodes CDR1 SGHTA and CDR2 FQGNSA. J lost 4 bases, V lost 1 base, and 6 bases had no gene match. The CDR3 has 15 residues. This CDR3 reads CASSLEGQGGYGYTF. The CDR3, as DNA: TGTGCCAGCAGCTTAGAGGGTCAGGGGGGCTATGGCTACACCTTC.

This chain uses TRBV28 with TRBJ2-7, with 7 bases identical to TRBD1. This CDR3 has 15 amino acids. V shed 1 base, J shed 5 bases, and the junction held 8 bases outside the gene matches. Germline loops: CDR1 MDHEN, CDR2 SYDVKM. The chain's CDR3 is CASSLLPGGRHEQYF. The CDR3 DNA reads as TGTGCCAGCAGTTTATTACCAGGGGGTAGGCACGAGCAGTACTTC. The whole variable domain, filled in from reference TRBV28 and TRBJ2-7, reads DVKVTQSSRYLVKRTGEKVFLECVQDMDHENMFWYRQDPGLGLRLIYFSYDVKMKEKGDIPEGYSVSREKKERFSLILESASTNQTSMYLCASSLLPGGRHEQYFGPGTRLTVT.

V and J are TRBV27 and TRBJ2-5; tentatively, D is TRBD2 (6 bases). CDR3 length equals 14 residues. CDR1 MNHEY and CDR2 SMNVEV come from the germline V gene (reference sequence). Trimming cost V 3 bases and J 4 bases, with 12 bases left between them. Here the CDR3 DNA reads TGTGCCAGCAGTTTTATAGCGGCACGAGAGACCCAGTACTTC. Translated: CASSFIAARETQYF.

The chain couples TRBV11-2 to TRBJ2-7; 8 nucleotides agree with TRBD1. This CDR3 spans 14 amino acids. V lost 4 bases, J lost 3 bases, and 5 bases stayed unmatched. CDR1 is SGHAT and CDR2 is FQNNGV in the germline V gene. For the CDR3, the DNA is TGTGCCAGCAGCTACAGGACAGGGAACTACGAGCAGTACTTC. Its protein is CASSYRTGNYEQYF.

This clone appeared once. This chain uses TRBV7-6 with TRBJ1-2, with a weak D call TRBD1 (6 bases). The CDR3 loop spans 12 amino acids. Trimming took off 5 bases at V and 8 bases at J, with 12 bases between the two ends. Germline assignment: CDR1 SGHVS and CDR2 FNYEAQ. This CDR3 is CASSSARGGYTF. CDR3 DNA sequence: TGTGCCAGCAGCAGCGCCAGGGGCGGCTACACCTTC.